Sequencing of this TCR beta chain was carried out in a study of patients and donors after allogeneic stem cell transplantation. This clonotype occurred many times. TCRdb re-called the RT-PCR reads through MiXCR, storing one row per CDR3 protein. Among fewer than 200,000 distinct CDR3 sequences listed, approximately 28% were seen once. There are 13 residues in the CDR3. The germline V gene encodes CDR1 DFQATT and CDR2 SNEGSKA (reference sequence). V was pared by 5 bases and J by 3 bases, with 2 bases of the junction left unmatched. The sample taken for sequencing was blood, either unsorted or a sorted T cell fraction (not recorded which). The rearrangement joins TRBV20-1 to TRBJ1-2; TRBD1 agrees at 11 bases. The receptor's source is a human donor who was either an allogeneic HSCT recipient or a stem cell or donor lymphocyte infusion donor (not recorded which). It is not recorded whose cells these are; they may come from a transplant donor. The DNA of the CDR3 is TGCAGTGCTTGGACAGGGGGCTACTATGGCTACACCTTC. It codes for CSAWTGGYYGYTF.